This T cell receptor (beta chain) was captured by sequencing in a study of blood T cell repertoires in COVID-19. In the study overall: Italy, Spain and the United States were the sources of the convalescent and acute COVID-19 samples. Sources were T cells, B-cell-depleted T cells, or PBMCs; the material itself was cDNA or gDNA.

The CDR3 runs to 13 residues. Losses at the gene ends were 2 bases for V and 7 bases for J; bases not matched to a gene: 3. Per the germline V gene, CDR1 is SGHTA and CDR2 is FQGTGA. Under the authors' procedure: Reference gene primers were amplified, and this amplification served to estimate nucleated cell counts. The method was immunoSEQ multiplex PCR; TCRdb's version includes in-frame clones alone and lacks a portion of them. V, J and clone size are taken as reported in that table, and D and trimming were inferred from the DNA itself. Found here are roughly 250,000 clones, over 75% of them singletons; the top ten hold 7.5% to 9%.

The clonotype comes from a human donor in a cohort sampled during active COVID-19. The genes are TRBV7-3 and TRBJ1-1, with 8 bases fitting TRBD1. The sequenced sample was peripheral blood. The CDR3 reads CASSLWTGYEAFF. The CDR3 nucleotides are TGTGCCAGCAGCTTATGGACAGGGTATGAAGCTTTCTTT.